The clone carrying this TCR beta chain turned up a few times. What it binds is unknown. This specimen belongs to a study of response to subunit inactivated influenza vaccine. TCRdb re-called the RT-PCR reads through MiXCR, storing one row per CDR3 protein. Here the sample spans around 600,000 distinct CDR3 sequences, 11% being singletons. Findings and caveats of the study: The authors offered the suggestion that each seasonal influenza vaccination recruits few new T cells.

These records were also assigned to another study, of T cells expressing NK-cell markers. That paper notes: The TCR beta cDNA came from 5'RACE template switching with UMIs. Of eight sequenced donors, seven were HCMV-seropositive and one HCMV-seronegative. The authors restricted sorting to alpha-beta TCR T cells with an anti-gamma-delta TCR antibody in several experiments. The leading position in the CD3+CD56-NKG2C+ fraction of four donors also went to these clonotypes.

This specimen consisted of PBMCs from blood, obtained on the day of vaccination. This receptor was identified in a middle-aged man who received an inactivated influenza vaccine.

DNA of the CDR3: TGTGCCAGCAGCCAAATGGGCATCTCCCTAGCCAAAAACATTCAGTACTTC. Its translation: CASSQMGISLAKNIQYF. The rearrangement links TRBV14 to TRBJ2-4, with no clear D. The CDR3 has 17 residues. CDR1 is SGHDN and CDR2 is FVKESK in the germline V gene. Trimming stripped 2 bases from V and 0 bases from J, with 14 bases between.